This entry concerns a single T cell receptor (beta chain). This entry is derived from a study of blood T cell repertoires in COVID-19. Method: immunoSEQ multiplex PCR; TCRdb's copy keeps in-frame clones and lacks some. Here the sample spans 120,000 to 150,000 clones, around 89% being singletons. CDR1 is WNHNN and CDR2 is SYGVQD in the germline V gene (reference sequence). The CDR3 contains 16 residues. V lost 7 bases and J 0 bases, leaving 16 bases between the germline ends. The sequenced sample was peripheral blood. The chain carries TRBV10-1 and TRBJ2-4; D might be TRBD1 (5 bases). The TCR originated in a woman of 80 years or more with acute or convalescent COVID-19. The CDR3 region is CASKSMTVLAKNIQYF. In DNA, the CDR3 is TGCGCCAGCAAAAGTATGACAGTACTAGCCAAAAACATTCAGTACTTC.